Listed below are T cell receptor beta chains from one sample, sequenced in a study of T cell clones after liver transplantation. Here immunoSEQ multiplex PCR was the method, and the copy in TCRdb shows in-frame clones only, minus some. The sample has some 15,000 clones; about four fifths are singletons. The material sequenced was CD8+ T cells from blood, taken 47 months after liver transplant. These receptor sequences come from a human patient who received a liver transplant. Some T cells may be supplied by the graft donor. Both conserved end residues are part of each CDR3. The D gene is left open where the match is weak. The size field is filled for only some rows; it gives once, few, many or a size class.

v_call,d_call,clone_size,j_call,cdr3_nt,cdr3_aa
TRBV4-1,TRBD1,NA,TRBJ2-7,TGCGCCAGCAGCCCGGACAGGGACAAGCAGTACTTC,CASSPDRDKQYF
TRBV5-5,NA,NA,TRBJ1-5,TGTGCCAGCAGACCAGGGGTGGGCAATCAGCCCCAGCATTTT,CASRPGVGNQPQHF
TRBV4-3,NA,NA,TRBJ2-2,TGCGCCAGCAGCCAATACGTCCTCTTGGCGGCCGGGGAGCTGTTTTTT,CASSQYVLLAAGELFF
TRBV9,NA,NA,TRBJ2-2,TGTGCCAGCAGCGTTGAGGGGTCGGTTTACACCGGGGAGCTGTTTTTT,CASSVEGSVYTGELFF
TRBV4-1,TRBD1,NA,TRBJ1-1,TGCGCCAGCAGCCGAAAGGGGGCCAGGATGGGCACTGAAGCTTTCTTT,CASSRKGARMGTEAFF
TRBV6-6,NA,NA,TRBJ2-3,TGTGCCACTCAAGAGGATACGCAGTATTTT,CATQEDTQYF
TRBV7-9,NA,once,TRBJ1-4,TGTGCCAGCAGCTTAACCATGGAACTGTTTTTT,CASSLTMELFF
TRBV6-5,NA,NA,TRBJ2-2,TGTGCCAGCAGTACTTCAGGGCAGACTGGGGAGCTGTTTTTT,CASSTSGQTGELFF
TRBV4-1,TRBD1,few,TRBJ1-5,TGCGCCAGCAGCCAAGACCGCACCGGGACAGGACGCAATCAGCCCCAGCATTTT,CASSQDRTGTGRNQPQHF
TRBV13,NA,NA,TRBJ1-3,TGTGCCAGCAGCTCCCTGGTAGAGGACACCATATATTTT,CASSSLVEDTIYF
TRBV7-8,NA,NA,TRBJ2-7,TGTGCCTCGGGGGAGGCTGCCTACGAGCAGTACTTC,CASGEAAYEQYF
TRBV15,NA,NA,TRBJ2-4,TGTGCCACCCGGACAGCAAACATTCAGTACTTC,CATRTANIQYF
TRBV19,NA,NA,TRBJ1-2,TGTGCCAGTAGTAGCGAGGGAGGCGCGGATGGCTACACCTTC,CASSSEGGADGYTF
TRBV27,NA,NA,TRBJ1-1,TGTGCCAGCAGTTTAATTGGGGGGGGCGTTCATGACACTGAAGCTTTCTTT,CASSLIGGGVHDTEAFF
TRBV7-3,TRBD1,NA,TRBJ2-7,TGTGCCAGCAGCTGGGGACAGGGGGCAGGCAACGAGCAGTACTTC,CASSWGQGAGNEQYF
TRBV5-1,TRBD1,once,TRBJ1-2,TGCGCCAGCAGCCTGGACAGGGTGGACTATGGCTACACCTTC,CASSLDRVDYGYTF